Below, 21 T cell receptor beta chains from the same sample are listed, as sequenced in a study of OX40 agonist ivuxolimab in advanced cancers. The method was immunoSEQ multiplex PCR; TCRdb's version includes in-frame clones alone and lacks a portion of them. Of about 54,000 clones in the sample, over 70% were seen once. Sequenced here: CD4+ or CD8+ T cells sorted from blood, sampled in a trial of the OX40 agonist ivuxolimab. Receptors originate from an adult with an advanced solid tumor such as melanoma, head and neck, liver or kidney cancer.

The J gene is TRBJ2-1, the V gene TRBV5-6; 9 bases map to TRBD2. CDR3 size: 18 residues. Germline V gives CDR1 SGHDT, CDR2 YYEEEE. The V gene end was trimmed by 0 bases and the J gene end by 0 bases; junction bases not matched to a gene: 7. The CDR3 here is CASSLAAGGPFSYNEQFF. The CDR3, as DNA: TGTGCCAGCAGCTTGGCGGCGGGGGGGCCCTTCTCCTACAATGAGCAGTTCTTC. Variable domain in full (rest from reference TRBV5-6 and TRBJ2-1): DAGVTQSPTHLIKTRGQQVTLRCSPKSGHDTVSWYQQALGQGPQFIFQYYEEEERQRGNFPDRFSGHQFPNYSSELNVNALLLGDSALYLCASSLAAGGPFSYNEQFFGPGTRLTVL.

The chain couples TRBV19 to TRBJ1-6; TRBD1 matches 7 bases. The CDR3 covers 14 residues. Germline V gene data show CDR1 as LNHDA and CDR2 as SQIVND (reference sequence). V lost 4 bases to trimming and J lost 9 bases; unmatched junction nucleotides: 6. CDR3 protein: CASSRGEGASPLHF. The CDR3 DNA sequence: TGTGCCAGTAGTAGGGGGGAGGGGGCTTCACCCCTCCACTTT.

The chain combines TRBV9 with TRBJ2-1; possibly TRBD2 for D (5 bases). This CDR3 has 15 residues. Germline CDR1 is SGDLS and CDR2 is YYNGEE. V lost 4 bases, J lost 8 bases, and 19 bases lay in between. CDR3 protein: CASSRGGGFGDEQFF. The CDR3, as DNA: TGTGCCAGCAGCCGAGGTGGCGGGTTCGGAGATGAGCAGTTCTTC.

On this clone: Other DNA sequences in the sample encode the same CDR3. The rearrangement uses TRBV7-2 and TRBJ1-1, with a tentative D call TRBD1 (5 bases). Between the trimmed V and J ends, which lost 3 bases and 1 base, there was a span of 6 bases. Per the germline V gene, CDR1 is SGHTA and CDR2 is FQGNSA. The CDR3 has 13 residues. The CDR3 nucleotides are TGTGCCAGCAGCTTGGACAAGAACACTGAAGCTTTCTTT. Its protein product is CASSLDKNTEAFF.

The chain uses TRBV5-1 and TRBJ1-6; D is undetermined. Per the germline V gene, CDR1 is SGHRS and CDR2 is YFSETQ. The CDR3 runs to 14 residues. V was clipped by 6 bases and J by 7 bases, with 14 bases between them. CDR3 sequence: CASTPQTGNSPLHF. CDR3 nucleotides: TGCGCCAGCACCCCGCAGACCGGGAATTCACCCCTCCACTTT.

The DNA for the CDR3 is TGTGCCTGGAGAACATGGCGGGAGTATACCGGGGAGCTGTTTTTT. Translation gives CAWRTWREYTGELFF. This chain links TRBV30 with TRBJ2-2; 7 bases agree with TRBD2. CDR1 is GTSNPN, CDR2 SVGIG, per germline (reference sequence). Germline trimming cut 3 bases from V and 5 bases from J; bases unmatched to any gene: 9. The CDR3 is 15 residues long.

This clone was observed a single time. The chain recombines TRBV2 with TRBJ2-7, with TRBD2 as a possible D gene (6 bases). Germline V lookup: CDR1 SNHLY, CDR2 FYNNEI. The CDR3 length is 13 residues. V lost 4 bases, J lost 3 bases, and 10 bases lay in between. The CDR3 DNA reads as TGTGCCAGCAGTGGGGACTCTCTCTACGAGCAGTACTTC. Amino acids: CASSGDSLYEQYF.

The rearrangement links TRBV2 to TRBJ1-1; 10 bases map to TRBD1. V lost 8 bases to trimming and J lost 1 base; unmatched junction nucleotides: 13. This CDR3 has 17 residues. The germline V gene encodes CDR1 SNHLY and CDR2 FYNNEI. DNA of the CDR3: TGTGCCAGCTCACTACCGGGACAGGGGATGGGGAACACTGAAGCTTTCTTT. It encodes CASSLPGQGMGNTEAFF.

The V gene is TRBV27, the J gene TRBJ1-5; D unclear. From germline, CDR1 is MNHEY and CDR2 SMNVEV (reference sequence). The V end was cut by 5 bases, the J end by 5 bases, with 16 bases between. The CDR3 is 15 amino acids. Here the CDR3 reads CASSRISDLDQPQHF. The DNA for the CDR3 is TGTGCCAGCAGTCGCATATCGGACCTCGATCAGCCCCAGCATTTT.

V usage is TRBV10-3 and J usage is TRBJ1-5, with D uncertain. Trimming took off 3 bases at V and 3 bases at J, with 15 bases between the two ends. Per the germline V gene, CDR1 is ENHRY and CDR2 is SYGVKD. The CDR3 has 16 amino acids. The CDR3 loop is CAISDSGALNNQPQHF. The CDR3 nucleotides are TGTGCCATCAGTGACTCTGGCGCTTTGAACAATCAGCCCCAGCATTTT.

This rearrangement joins TRBV12-5 to TRBJ1-5, with no clear D. Germline CDR1 is LGHNT and CDR2 is FRNRAP. The CDR3 is made up of 15 amino acids. The ends were cut back, 6 bases at V and 0 bases at J, with 12 bases in the middle. CDR3 nucleotides: TGTGCTAGTGGGCCAATGCGTTATAGCAATCAGCCCCAGCATTTT. Protein product: CASGPMRYSNQPQHF.

The chain links TRBV11-2 to TRBJ1-1, with D unresolved. The germline CDR1 and CDR2 sequences are SGHAT and FQNNGV. The CDR3 runs to 14 residues. V was trimmed by 4 bases and J by 1 base, leaving 10 bases between them. CDR3 DNA sequence: TGTGCCAGCAGCTCCCCTCCAGAGAACACTGAAGCTTTCTTT. Protein: CASSSPPENTEAFF.

This clone was detected only once. V is TRBV18 and J is TRBJ1-5; 7 bases fit TRBD1. The length of the CDR3 is 14 residues. Per the germline V gene, CDR1 is KGHSH and CDR2 is LQKENI. V shed 6 bases, J shed 4 bases, and the junction held 6 bases outside the gene matches. This CDR3 reads CASSQQGWNQPQHF. The CDR3 nucleotides read TGTGCCAGCTCGCAACAGGGGTGGAATCAGCCCCAGCATTTT.

The V call is TRBV7-2, the J call TRBJ1-1, with 8 bases identical to TRBD1. CDR1 and CDR2 (germline): SGHTA, FQGNSA. CDR3 length: 15 amino acids. V dropped 4 bases and J dropped 5; count of bases not matched to a gene: 9. Written as DNA, the CDR3 is TGTGCCAGCAGCTCCTCCCCCACAGGGGGTACTGAAGCTTTCTTT. Amino acid sequence: CASSSSPTGGTEAFF.

This clone was seen more than once but under ten times. V usage is TRBV27 and J usage is TRBJ2-6; the D is unclear. Trimming took 3 bases from V and 0 from J, leaving 3 bases between them. Germline loops: CDR1 MNHEY, CDR2 SMNVEV (reference sequence). The CDR3 contains 14 residues. The CDR3 DNA reads TGTGCCAGCAGTTTGGACTCTGGGGCCAACGTCCTGACTTTC. As protein: CASSLDSGANVLTF.

The chain uses TRBV7-2 and TRBJ1-1; no clear D. Germline V gene sequence: CDR1 SGHTA, CDR2 FQGNSA. V lost 4 bases and J lost 4, with 10 bases in between. The CDR3 runs to 13 residues. The CDR3 protein is CASSYGSSTEAFF. The CDR3 nucleotides are TGTGCCAGCAGCTACGGGAGCTCCACTGAAGCTTTCTTT.

This clone was seen once. This chain's CDR3 is CASSIRDGPYGYTF. The CDR3, as DNA: TGTGCCAGTAGTATCCGGGACGGTCCCTATGGCTACACCTTC. This chain joins TRBV19 and TRBJ1-2; possibly TRBD1 for D (5 bases). The V and J ends lost 3 bases and 4 bases respectively, with 12 bases between them. CDR1 is LNHDA and CDR2 is SQIVND in the germline V gene (reference sequence). The length of the CDR3 is 14 residues. The whole variable domain, remainder taken from reference TRBV19 and TRBJ1-2, is DGGITQSPKYLFRKEGQNVTLSCEQNLNHDAMYWYRQDPGQGLRLIYYSQIVNDFQKGDIAEGYSVSREKKESFPLTVTSAQKNPTAFYLCASSIRDGPYGYTFGSGTRLTVV.

The rearrangement joins TRBV6-5 to TRBJ2-7; D unresolved. The ends were cut back, 4 bases at V and 0 bases at J, with 7 bases in the middle. There are 13 residues in the CDR3. Germline CDR1 reads MNHEY; CDR2 reads SVGAGI. CDR3 sequence (DNA): TGTGCCAGCAGTTTCCGTAACTCCTACGAGCAGTACTTC. This encodes CASSFRNSYEQYF.

This clone showed up just a few times. V gene TRBV11-2 combines with J gene TRBJ1-6, with 7 bases lining up with TRBD1. V gave up 5 bases and J gave up 4 bases; unmatched junction bases: 2. Germline assignment: CDR1 SGHAT and CDR2 FQNNGV. CDR3 size: 14 residues. CDR3 protein: CASSTGQYNSPLHF. The CDR3 nucleotides read TGTGCCAGCAGCACGGGACAGTATAATTCACCCCTCCACTTT.

The rearrangement uses TRBV5-8 and TRBJ2-3; D gene ambiguous. Germline V gene data show CDR1 as SGHTS and CDR2 as YDEGEE. V gave up 5 bases and J gave up 1 base, with 5 bases separating them. CDR3 length: 12 amino acids. The CDR3 coding sequence is TGTGCCAGCAGTCCGCGCACAGATACGCAGTATTTT. Translating gives CASSPRTDTQYF.

The chain is built from TRBV4-1 and TRBJ2-1; 15 bases are a match to TRBD2. V was pared by 4 bases and J by 6 bases, with 13 bases of the junction left unmatched. CDR3 size: 19 residues. Germline CDR1 MGHRA, CDR2 YSYEKL. Here the CDR3 DNA reads TGCGCCAGCAGCCGGACTAGCGGGAGGGCCGGTCGAAGTTTCAATGAGCAGTTCTTC. It specifies CASSRTSGRAGRSFNEQFF.